A selection of T cell receptor beta chains follows, all from one sample in a study of OX40 agonist ivuxolimab in advanced cancers. The method was immunoSEQ multiplex PCR; TCRdb's version includes in-frame clones alone and lacks a portion of them. The sample holds about 46,000 clones, 82% seen once. The sequencing here drew on CD4+ or CD8+ T cells sorted from blood, taken in a trial of the OX40 agonist ivuxolimab. Receptors were obtained from an adult with an advanced solid tumor such as melanoma, head and neck, liver or kidney cancer. The CDR3 runs from the conserved cysteine through the conserved F or W. The order of the fields is V gene, D gene, CDR3 protein. D genes are given only for firm matches.

v_gene: TRBV5-1; d_gene: TRBD1; CDR3aa: CASSTGQGANYGYTF
v_gene: TRBV27; d_gene: TRBD1; CDR3aa: CASSGTGEYGYTF
v_gene: TRBV30; d_gene: -; CDR3aa: CAWSEGTIANQPQHF
v_gene: TRBV18; d_gene: -; CDR3aa: CASSPGLDTEAFF
v_gene: TRBV18; d_gene: -; CDR3aa: CASSPGLAQDTQYF
v_gene: TRBV2; d_gene: -; CDR3aa: CASSGERGNSNQPQHF
v_gene: TRBV19; d_gene: TRBD2; CDR3aa: CASSMRGATYEQYF
v_gene: TRBV6-1; d_gene: -; CDR3aa: CAGRSEGTDTQYF
v_gene: TRBV30; d_gene: TRBD2; CDR3aa: CAWRPPWGSSGVGEQFF
v_gene: TRBV5-4; d_gene: -; CDR3aa: CASSPDGYGYTF
v_gene: TRBV4-2; d_gene: TRBD1; CDR3aa: CASSQDRGTEAFF
v_gene: TRBV29-1; d_gene: TRBD1; CDR3aa: CSVEGDRGLYEQYF
v_gene: TRBV7-2; d_gene: TRBD2; CDR3aa: CASRSGGQETQYF
v_gene: TRBV7-2; d_gene: -; CDR3aa: CASSFSLRAGELFF
v_gene: TRBV6-5; d_gene: -; CDR3aa: CASGRDLSYNEQFF
v_gene: TRBV20-1; d_gene: -; CDR3aa: CSAGETQYF
v_gene: TRBV19; d_gene: -; CDR3aa: CASSIYRSGGETQYF
v_gene: TRBV7-9; d_gene: TRBD1; CDR3aa: CASSVQGASNEKLFF
v_gene: TRBV19; d_gene: TRBD1; CDR3aa: CASSWGQPYSNQPQHF
v_gene: TRBV12-5; d_gene: -; CDR3aa: CASGLNYEQYF
v_gene: TRBV5-1; d_gene: -; CDR3aa: CASSWRSGGEQYF
v_gene: TRBV11-2; d_gene: -; CDR3aa: CASSLVLVPTDTQYF
v_gene: TRBV7-9; d_gene: -; CDR3aa: CASSGTEAFF
v_gene: TRBV18; d_gene: TRBD2; CDR3aa: CASSPPAGEQFF
v_gene: TRBV19; d_gene: -; CDR3aa: CASSFPAQGGNQPQHF
v_gene: TRBV9; d_gene: -; CDR3aa: CASSVDVRGPNNEQFF
v_gene: TRBV5-4; d_gene: -; CDR3aa: CASSSSGRIYEQYF
v_gene: TRBV5-1; d_gene: TRBD2; CDR3aa: CASSLASGGAYREQFF